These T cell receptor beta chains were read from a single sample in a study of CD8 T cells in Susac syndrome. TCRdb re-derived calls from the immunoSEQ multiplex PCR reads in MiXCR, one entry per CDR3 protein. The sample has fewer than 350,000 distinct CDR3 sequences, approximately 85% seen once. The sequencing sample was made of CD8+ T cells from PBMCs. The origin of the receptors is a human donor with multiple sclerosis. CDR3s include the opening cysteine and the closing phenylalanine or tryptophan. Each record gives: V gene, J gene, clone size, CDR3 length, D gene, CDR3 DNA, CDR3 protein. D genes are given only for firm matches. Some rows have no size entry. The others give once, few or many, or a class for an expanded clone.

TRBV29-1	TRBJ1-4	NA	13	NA	TGCAGCGTTGAAGAGGCTCTATCCAGAAAACTGTTTTTT	CSVEEALSRKLFF
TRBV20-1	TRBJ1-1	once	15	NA	TGCAGTGCTGGCAGGGGCGACGCTGCGCTGGCTGAAGCTTTCTTT	CSAGRGDAALAEAFF
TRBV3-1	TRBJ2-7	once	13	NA	TGTGCCAGCAGCTTCCGGGACGGCTACGAGCAGTACTTC	CASSFRDGYEQYF
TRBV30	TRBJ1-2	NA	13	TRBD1	TGTGCCTGGAGTTCGACAGGGTTCGATGGCTACACCTTC	CAWSSTGFDGYTF
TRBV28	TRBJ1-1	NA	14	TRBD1	TGTGCCAGCAGTCCCGGGACAGGGGGTATTGAAGCTTTCTTT	CASSPGTGGIEAFF
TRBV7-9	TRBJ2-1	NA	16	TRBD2	TGTGCCAGCTGCTATAGCGGGAGGCTCCCCTACAATGAGCAGTTCTTC	CASCYSGRLPYNEQFF
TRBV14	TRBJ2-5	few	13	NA	TGTGCCAGCAGCCAAGTTCTTGAAGAGACCCAGTACTTC	CASSQVLEETQYF
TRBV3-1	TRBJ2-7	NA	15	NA	TGTGCCAGCAGCCAACTCCGGCGGGCCCCCTACGAGCAGTACTTC	CASSQLRRAPYEQYF
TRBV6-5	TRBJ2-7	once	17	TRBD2	TGTGCCAGCAGTTACACCCAGACTAGCGGGGTCTCCTACGAGCAGTACTTC	CASSYTQTSGVSYEQYF
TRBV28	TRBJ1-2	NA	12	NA	TGTGCCAGCCCCTCGGACAGCGCTGGCTACACCTTC	CASPSDSAGYTF
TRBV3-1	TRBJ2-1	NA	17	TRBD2	TGTGCCAGCAGCCAAATTCCGCAGGGACTAGCGGGAAATGAGCAGTTCTTC	CASSQIPQGLAGNEQFF
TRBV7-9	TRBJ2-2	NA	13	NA	TGTGCCAGCAGCCGGAGTGGGACCGGGGAGCTGTTTTTT	CASSRSGTGELFF
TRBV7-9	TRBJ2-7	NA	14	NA	TGTGCCAGCAGTTCTAGCGTGGGAGGCCACGAGCAGTACTTC	CASSSSVGGHEQYF
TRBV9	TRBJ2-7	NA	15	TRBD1	TGTGCCAGCAGTGTAGGGACAGGGGGCTCCTACGAGCAGTACTTC	CASSVGTGGSYEQYF
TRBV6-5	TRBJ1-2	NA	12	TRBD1	TGTGCCAGCACCGAGACAGGGGCCGGCTACACCTTC	CASTETGAGYTF
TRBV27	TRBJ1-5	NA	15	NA	TGTGCCAGCAGTTTAATGTGGGGGGGGAGTCAGCCCCAGCATTTT	CASSLMWGGSQPQHF
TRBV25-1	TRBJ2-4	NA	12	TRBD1	TGTGCCAGCGGGGGACAGGGGGCGATTCAGTACTTC	CASGGQGAIQYF
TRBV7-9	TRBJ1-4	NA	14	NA	TGTGCCAGCAGCCCTGAATTCCATAATGAAAAACTGTTTTTT	CASSPEFHNEKLFF
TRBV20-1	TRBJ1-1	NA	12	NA	TGCAGTGCTCCTCTTATGAACACTGAAGCTTTCTTT	CSAPLMNTEAFF
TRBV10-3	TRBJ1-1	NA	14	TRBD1	TGTGCCATCAGTGAGGAGACAGGGGGCACTGAAGCTTTCTTT	CAISEETGGTEAFF
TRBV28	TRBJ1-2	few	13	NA	TGTGCCAGCAGTCCGACAGGAAACTATGGCTACACCTTC	CASSPTGNYGYTF
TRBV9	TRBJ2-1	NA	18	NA	TGTGCCAGCAGCGTAGGTTCCAGAGGACATTCTTTTGGCAATGAGCAGTTCTTC	CASSVGSRGHSFGNEQFF
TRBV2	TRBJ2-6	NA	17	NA	TGTGCCAGTCGGGACTCCTCAAGTTATAAGGGGGCCAACGTCCTGACTTTC	CASRDSSSYKGANVLTF
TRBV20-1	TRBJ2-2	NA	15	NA	TGCAGTGCTAGAAGCTTGGTGGCGAACACCGGGGAGCTGTTTTTT	CSARSLVANTGELFF
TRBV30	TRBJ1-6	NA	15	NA	TGTGCCTGGAGTGTACTCGCGGGGGGGAATTCACCCCTCCACTTT	CAWSVLAGGNSPLHF
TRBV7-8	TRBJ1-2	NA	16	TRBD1	TGTGCCAGCAGCTTAGGAGGGACAGAACCAAACTATGGCTACACCTTC	CASSLGGTEPNYGYTF
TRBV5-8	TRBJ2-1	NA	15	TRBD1	TGTGCCAGCAGCTTGGGCCGACAGGGTTTGAATGAGCAGTTCTTC	CASSLGRQGLNEQFF